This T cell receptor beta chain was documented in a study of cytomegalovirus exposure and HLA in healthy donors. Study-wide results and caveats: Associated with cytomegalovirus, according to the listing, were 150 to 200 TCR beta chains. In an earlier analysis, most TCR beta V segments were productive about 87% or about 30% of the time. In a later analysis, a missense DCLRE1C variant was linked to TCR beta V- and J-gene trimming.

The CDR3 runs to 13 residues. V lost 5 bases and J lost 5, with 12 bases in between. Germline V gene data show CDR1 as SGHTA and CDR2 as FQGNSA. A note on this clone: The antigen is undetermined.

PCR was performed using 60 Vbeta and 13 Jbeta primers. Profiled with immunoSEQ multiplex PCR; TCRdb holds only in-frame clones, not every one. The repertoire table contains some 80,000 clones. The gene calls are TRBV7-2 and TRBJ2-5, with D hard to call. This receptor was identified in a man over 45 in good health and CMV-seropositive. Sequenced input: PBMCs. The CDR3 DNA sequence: TGTGCCAGCAGCCAATATCCGCAGGAGACCCAGTACTTC. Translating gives CASSQYPQETQYF.